These 6 T cell receptor beta chains were all obtained from the same sample, sequenced in a study of Ad26.COV2.S vaccination and SARS-CoV-2 variants. Described treatment: roughly 18 received Ad26.COV2.S at low or high dose, single or two shots; 5 received placebo; per-sample allocation not given. Sample collection was performed on day 63 after the first vaccine or placebo injection. Libraries were prepared by immunoSEQ multiplex PCR; TCRdb keeps only in-frame clonotypes and omits some of them. The sample yields 450,000 to 550,000 clones, 89% seen once. Material: peripheral blood, obtained in a trial of Ad26.COV2.S vaccine versus placebo. These TCRs come from a person aged 18-60 years who received the Ad26.COV2.S COVID-19 vaccine or a placebo.

V gene TRBV9 combines with J gene TRBJ1-2, with TRBD1 as a possible D gene (5 bases). This CDR3 is 13 amino acids long. Trimming took 0 bases from V and 10 from J, leaving 13 bases between them. CDR1 is SGDLS and CDR2 is YYNGEE in the germline V gene. CDR3 DNA sequence: TGTGCCAGCAGCGTAGTGCTGGGGACCCCCTACACCTTC. Translated, it gives CASSVVLGTPYTF. The entire variable domain, with the rest obtained from reference TRBV9 and TRBJ1-2, is as follows: DSGVTQTPKHLITATGQRVTLRCSPRSGDLSVYWYQQSLDQGLQFLIQYYNGEERAKGNILERFSAQQFPDLHSELNLSSLELGDSALYFCASSVVLGTPYTFGSGTRLTVV.

The chain is built from TRBV3-1 (or the pseudogene TRBV3-2) and TRBJ2-7, with a tentative D call TRBD1 (5 bases). Germline assignment: CDR1 LGHDT and CDR2 YNNKEL (reference sequence). The germline V and J ends were trimmed by 1 base and 6 bases, with 13 bases remaining between them. The CDR3 has 14 residues. The CDR3 coding sequence is TGTGCCAGCAGCCAAGTCCCAGGGTTGGGCGAGCAGTACGTC. Translated: CASSQVPGLGEQYV.

The chain links TRBV4-3 to TRBJ2-3; 8 positions agree with TRBD2. The CDR3 covers 13 residues. The V and J ends lost 7 bases and 4 bases, in that order; junction bases with no gene match: 4. CDR1 and CDR2 (germline): LGHNA, YSLEER. The CDR3, as DNA: TGCGCCAGCAACGAGCGGGGGTCAGATACGCAGTATTTT. Translating it yields CASNERGSDTQYF.

The chain couples TRBV5-1 to TRBJ2-5; 13 bases match TRBD2. Per germline, CDR1 SGHRS and CDR2 YFSETQ. J was trimmed by 2 bases and V by 5 bases; bases with no gene match: 3. This CDR3 comprises 15 residues. The CDR3 spells CASRVLAGGQETQYF. The CDR3 DNA is TGCGCCAGCAGGGTACTAGCGGGGGGGCAAGAGACCCAGTACTTC.

This clone was found once. This sequence joins TRBV28 and TRBJ1-1; no clear D. Germline assignment: CDR1 MDHEN and CDR2 SYDVKM. The CDR3 loop spans 16 amino acids. V was shortened by 1 base and J by 0 bases, with 12 bases between the two germline ends. DNA of the CDR3: TGTGCCAGCAGTTTATTCGGGATAAGGGTGAACACTGAAGCTTTCTTT. The encoded protein is CASSLFGIRVNTEAFF.

This clone occurred once. The chain recombines TRBV2 with TRBJ2-5, with 13 bases matching TRBD2. The CDR3 length is 14 residues. Per germline, CDR1 SNHLY and CDR2 FYNNEI. V dropped 9 bases and J dropped 0; count of bases not matched to a gene: 1. The CDR3 nucleotides read TGTGCCAGGGGACTAGCGGGGCACCAAGAGACCCAGTACTTC. It codes for CARGLAGHQETQYF.